This TCR beta chain was recorded in a study of CD8 T cells in Susac syndrome. The CDR3 is made up of 17 amino acids. Losses at the gene ends were 0 bases for V and 6 bases for J; bases not matched to a gene: 10. The V gene's germline CDR1 is SGDLS and CDR2 YYNGEE. RNA in amounts of roughly 0.5 to 1 ug was reverse transcribed with random hexamers. It was immunoSEQ multiplex PCR that amplified TCR beta CDR3 across 54 Vbeta and 13 Jbeta. Each CDR3 protein is one row after TCRdb ran MiXCR on the immunoSEQ multiplex PCR reads. The sample lists around 79,000 distinct CDR3 sequences, about 95% occurring once. CD8+ and CD4+ T cells circulating in blood were sequenced for TCR beta. TEMRA cells were FACS-enriched and CD8+ and CD4+ T cells negatively isolated.

The TCR originated in a human donor with multiple sclerosis. The genes are TRBV9 and TRBJ2-7, with TRBD1 identical over 12 bases. The sample was CD8+ T cells from PBMCs. DNA of the CDR3: TGTGCCAGCAGCGTAGGTCAGGGACAGGGGGCTTCGGTCGAGCAGTACTTC. Protein product: CASSVGQGQGASVEQYF.